This TCR beta chain originates from a study of cytotoxic CD8 clonotypes in ibrutinib-treated CLL. About the study: Patients attained approximately 25 partial and 2 complete responses; at median 68 months, approximately 15 remained remitted while around 12 progressed. Broader study findings: The study sampled sustained-remission and progressing patients at different times.

With respect to this clone: The antigen remains unidentified.

Cryopreserved PBMCs were the source of approximately 2 micrograms of genomic DNA, which went to TCR beta libraries. Assay used: immunoSEQ multiplex PCR; TCRdb lists only in-frame clones, some missing. In the table there are approximately 350,000 clones, about 64% of which are singletons. The CDR3 extends over 14 amino acids. Germline V lookup: CDR1 MNHEY, CDR2 SMNVEV (reference sequence). V lost 5 bases, J lost 2 bases, and 13 bases lay in between. The V gene is TRBV27, the J gene TRBJ2-7; D is undetermined. This clonotype was obtained from a human donor with chronic lymphocytic leukemia. The material was PBMCs, obtained after 36 months of ibrutinib treatment. CDR3 protein: CASSPRTDPYEQYF. Written as DNA, the CDR3 is TGTGCCAGCAGTCCACGGACCGATCCCTACGAGCAGTACTTC.